The source of this TCR beta chain is a study of monozygotic twins with inflammatory bowel disease. Total RNA input per TCR library was about 3.5 ug. TCRdb reprocessed the 5' RACE reads; each CDR3 protein has one entry and no DNA is given. The sample table includes about 160,000 distinct CDR3 sequences. No T cells were sorted before total RNA was taken from whole blood. CDR1 and CDR2 from the germline V gene are SGDLS and YYNGEE. The CDR3 sequence is 14 residues long. General observations from the study: Whereas healthy co-twins had higher TCRbeta diversity (inverse Simpson), IBD patients had lower diversity.

Note on this clonotype: What it recognizes is unknown.

The sequencing input was blood. J is TRBJ2-4 and V is TRBV9; the D call from TCRdb, TRBD2, cannot be confirmed without DNA. This receptor was identified in a human donor with ulcerative colitis or Crohn's disease, or a healthy co-twin of an affected twin (not recorded which). The CDR3: CASSPPAGGGIQYF.